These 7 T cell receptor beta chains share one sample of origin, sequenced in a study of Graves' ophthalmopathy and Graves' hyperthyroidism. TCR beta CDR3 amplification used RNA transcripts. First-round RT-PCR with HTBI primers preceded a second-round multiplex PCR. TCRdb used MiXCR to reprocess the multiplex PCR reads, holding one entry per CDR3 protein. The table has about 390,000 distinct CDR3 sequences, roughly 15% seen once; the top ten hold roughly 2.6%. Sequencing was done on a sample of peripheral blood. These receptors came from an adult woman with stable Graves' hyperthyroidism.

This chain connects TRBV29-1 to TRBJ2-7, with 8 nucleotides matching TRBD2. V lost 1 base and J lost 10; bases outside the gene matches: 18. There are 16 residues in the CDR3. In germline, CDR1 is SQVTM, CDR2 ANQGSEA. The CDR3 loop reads CSVEGELAVDLRDQYF. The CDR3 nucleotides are TGCAGCGTTGAAGGGGAACTAGCGGTAGATTTGAGGGATCAGTACTTC.

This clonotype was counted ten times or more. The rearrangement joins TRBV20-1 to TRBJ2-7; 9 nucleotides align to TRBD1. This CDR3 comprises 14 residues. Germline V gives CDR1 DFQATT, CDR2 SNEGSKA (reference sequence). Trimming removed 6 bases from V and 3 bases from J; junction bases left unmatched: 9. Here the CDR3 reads CSAGPGTGNYEQYF. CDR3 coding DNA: TGCAGTGCGGGCCCCGGGACAGGGAACTACGAGCAGTACTTC.

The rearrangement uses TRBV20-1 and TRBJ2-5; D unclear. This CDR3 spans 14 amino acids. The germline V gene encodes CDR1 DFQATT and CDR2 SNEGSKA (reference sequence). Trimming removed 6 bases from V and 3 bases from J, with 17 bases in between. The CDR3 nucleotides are TGCAGTGCGAGAAGAAGCCAGTCCAAAGAGACCCAGTACTTC. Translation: CSARRSQSKETQYF.

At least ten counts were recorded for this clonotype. DNA of the CDR3: TGTGCCAGCAGACGGGACACTGAAGCTTTCTTT. This encodes CASRRDTEAFF. The chain recombines TRBV6-1 with TRBJ1-1; no clear D. V lost 6 bases, J lost 3 bases, and 5 bases lay in between. The CDR3 extends over 11 amino acids. The germline V gene has CDR1 MNHNS and CDR2 SASEGT.

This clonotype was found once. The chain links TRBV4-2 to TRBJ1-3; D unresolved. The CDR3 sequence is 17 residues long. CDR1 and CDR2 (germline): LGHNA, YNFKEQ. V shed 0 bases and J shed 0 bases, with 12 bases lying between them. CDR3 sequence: CASSQESEAFSGNTIYF. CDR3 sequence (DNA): TGTGCCAGCAGCCAAGAGAGCGAAGCCTTCTCTGGAAACACCATATATTTT.

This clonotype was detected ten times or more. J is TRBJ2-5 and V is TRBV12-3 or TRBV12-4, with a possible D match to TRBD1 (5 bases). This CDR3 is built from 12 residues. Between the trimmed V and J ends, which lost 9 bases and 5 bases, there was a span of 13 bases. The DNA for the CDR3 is TGTGCCAGTAAATACAGGTCGGAGACCCAGTACTTC. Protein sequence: CASKYRSETQYF.

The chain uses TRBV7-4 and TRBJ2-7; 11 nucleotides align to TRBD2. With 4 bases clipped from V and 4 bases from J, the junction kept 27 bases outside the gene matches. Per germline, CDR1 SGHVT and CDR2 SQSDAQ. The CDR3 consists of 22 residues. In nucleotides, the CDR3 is TGTGCCAGCAGCTACGAATGGGGATCTCGGGATAGACTAGCGGGACGTCGGTACGAGCAGTACTTC. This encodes CASSYEWGSRDRLAGRRYEQYF. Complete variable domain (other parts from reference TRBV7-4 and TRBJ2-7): GAGVSQSPRYKVAKRGRDVALRCDSISGHVTLYWYRQTLGQGSEVLTYSQSDAQRDKSGRPSGRFSAERPERSVSTLKIQRTEQGDSAVYLCASSYEWGSRDRLAGRRYEQYFGPGTRLTVT.